The clone carrying this TCR beta chain occurred many times. Its specificity is not known. This sample was included in a study of T cells in Graves' hyperthyroidism and ophthalmopathy. For Graves' hyperthyroidism to be stable, ophthalmopathy could not progress within 18 months. Diagnosis relied on clinical symptoms, serum thyroxine and TRAb, thyroid ultrasound and orbital computed tomography. General observations from the study: Prediction of ophthalmopathy progression came a median approximately 7 months pre-onset. Clonotypes that were expanded in thyroid above 0.001 mostly appeared in blood too.

TCR beta CDR3 regions were amplified from RNA transcripts. With the HTBI primer set, the TCR CDR3 went through a first round of RT-PCR. TCRdb itself ran the multiplex PCR reads through MiXCR, one entry per CDR3 protein. Of a few hundred thousand distinct CDR3 sequences listed, 40% to 55% were seen once; the top ten hold more than 7%. Germline V gene lookup returns CDR1 LNHDA and CDR2 SQIVND (reference sequence). The CDR3 loop spans 15 amino acids. V lost 0 bases to trimming and J lost 0 bases, with 6 bases between them. Sequencing input: peripheral blood or thyroid tissue (not recorded which). The sequence was obtained from a woman under 30 with Graves' hyperthyroidism. The rearrangement links TRBV19 to TRBJ1-3; D remains ambiguous. CDR3 sequence: CASSIDGLSGNTIYF. CDR3 DNA: TGTGCCAGTAGTATAGACGGGCTCTCTGGAAACACCATATATTTT.